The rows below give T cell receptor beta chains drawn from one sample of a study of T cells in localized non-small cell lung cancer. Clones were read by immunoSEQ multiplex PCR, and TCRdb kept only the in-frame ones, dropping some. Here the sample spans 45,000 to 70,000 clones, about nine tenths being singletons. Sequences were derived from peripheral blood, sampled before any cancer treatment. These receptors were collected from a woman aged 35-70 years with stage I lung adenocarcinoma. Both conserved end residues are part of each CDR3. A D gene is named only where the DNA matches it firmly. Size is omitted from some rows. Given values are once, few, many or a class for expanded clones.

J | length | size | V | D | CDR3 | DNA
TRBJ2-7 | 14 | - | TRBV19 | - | CASNQGTGDYEQYF | TGTGCCAGTAATCAGGGGACGGGGGATTACGAGCAGTACTTC
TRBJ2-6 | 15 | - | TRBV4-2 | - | CASSHPNPGANVLTF | TGTGCCAGCAGCCATCCGAACCCTGGGGCCAACGTCCTGACTTTC
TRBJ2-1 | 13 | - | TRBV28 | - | CASSLQIYNEQFF | TGTGCCAGCAGTTTACAAATATACAATGAGCAGTTCTTC
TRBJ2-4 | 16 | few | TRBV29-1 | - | CSVEDPYGHAKNIQYF | TGCAGCGTTGAAGATCCTTATGGCCATGCCAAAAACATTCAGTACTTC
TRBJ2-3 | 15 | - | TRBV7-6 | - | CASSLYGGGADTQYF | TGTGCCAGCAGCTTGTACGGGGGCGGCGCAGATACGCAGTATTTT
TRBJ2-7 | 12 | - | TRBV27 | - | CASTHSQGAQYF | TGTGCCAGCACCCATAGTCAGGGAGCGCAGTACTTC
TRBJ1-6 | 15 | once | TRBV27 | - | CASGRTSSYNSPLHF | TGTGCCAGCGGCAGAACGAGCTCCTATAATTCACCCCTCCACTTT
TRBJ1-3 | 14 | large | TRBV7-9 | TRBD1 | CASSAGQGRNTIYF | TGTGCCAGCAGCGCCGGACAGGGAAGAAACACCATATATTTT
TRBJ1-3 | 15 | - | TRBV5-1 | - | CASSLGADTGNTIYF | TGCGCCAGCAGCTTGGGGGCAGACACGGGAAACACCATATATTTT
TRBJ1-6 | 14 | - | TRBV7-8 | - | CASSPRGNNSPLHF | TGTGCCAGCAGCCCGCGGGGAAATAATTCACCCCTCCACTTT
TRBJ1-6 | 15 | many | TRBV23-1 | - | CASSQSIGGNSPLHF | TGCGCCAGCAGTCAATCGATCGGCGGTAATTCACCCCTCCACTTT
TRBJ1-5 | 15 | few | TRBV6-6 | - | CASSSPDLPNQPQHF | TGTGCCAGCAGTTCCCCGGACCTACCCAATCAGCCCCAGCATTTT
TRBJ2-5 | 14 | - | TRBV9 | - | CASSVAANQETQYF | TGTGCCAGCAGCGTAGCGGCTAACCAAGAGACCCAGTACTTC
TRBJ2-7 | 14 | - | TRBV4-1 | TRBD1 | CASSQGTGGAEQYF | TGCGCCAGCAGCCAAGGGACAGGGGGCGCGGAGCAGTACTTC